The sequence of this T cell receptor (beta chain) was determined in a study of control samples from healthy donors and cancer patients. Germline V gives CDR1 LNHNV, CDR2 YYDKDF (reference sequence). Germline trimming cut 7 bases from V and 4 bases from J; bases unmatched to any gene: 6. This CDR3 contains 13 residues. Sequencing was performed with immunoSEQ multiplex PCR; in TCRdb, only in-frame clones are kept and a portion is missing. The profile shows about 130,000 clones, about 88% of them singletons. This TCR was recovered from a man aged 50 to 59 in good health. This chain uses TRBV15 with TRBJ2-5; 7 nucleotides match TRBD1. The source material was blood. In nucleotides, the CDR3 is TGTGCCACCACAGGGGGTCACCGAGAGACCCAGTACTTC. Residues: CATTGGHRETQYF.